The 24 T cell receptor beta chains below come from one sample, sequenced in a study of blood T cell repertoires in COVID-19. Using immunoSEQ multiplex PCR, the repertoire was profiled, and TCRdb retains in-frame clones only, with some absent. The sample has about 140,000 clones; around 80% are singletons. The specimen was peripheral blood. The receptors shown here come from a man aged 50-59 years with acute or convalescent COVID-19.

This clone was counted only a few times. The chain carries TRBV4-1 and TRBJ2-7, with D possibly being TRBD2 (6 bases). The CDR3 spans 16 residues. V dropped 1 base and J dropped 0 bases, with 13 bases sitting between them. Germline V gene sequence: CDR1 MGHRA, CDR2 YSYEKL. For the CDR3, the DNA is TGCGCCAGCAGCCAAGGTTTAGGGAGGAGCTCCTACGAGCAGTACTTC. Its translation: CASSQGLGRSSYEQYF.

J is TRBJ1-1 and V is TRBV20-1; D is ambiguous. V lost 3 bases and J 5 bases, leaving 10 bases between the germline ends. Germline CDR1 and CDR2: DFQATT and SNEGSKA (reference sequence). The CDR3 has 12 amino acids. The CDR3 DNA reads as TGCAGTGCTAGTCGGGGAATTACTGAAGCTTTCTTT. Its translation is CSASRGITEAFF.

This clone was detected only a few times. The chain recombines TRBV7-6 with TRBJ1-1; D is possibly TRBD1 (6 bases). The CDR3 contains 14 residues. Trimming removed 5 bases from V and 4 bases from J, with 14 bases in between. CDR1 is SGHVS, CDR2 FNYEAQ, per germline. CDR3 DNA sequence: TGTGCCAGCAGCCTAGGGGGGGGGATCACTGAAGCTTTCTTT. This translates into CASSLGGGITEAFF.

V and J are TRBV3-1 (or the pseudogene TRBV3-2) and TRBJ2-2; TRBD2 might be the D (6 bases). V was shortened by 4 bases and J by 5 bases, with 17 bases between the two germline ends. CDR3 length: 16 amino acids. In germline, CDR1 is LGHDT, CDR2 YNNKEL (reference sequence). The CDR3 bases are TGTGCCAGCAGCCGGGGGGTGGCCCCGAGGACCGGGGAGCTGTTTTTT. It translates to CASSRGVAPRTGELFF.

The chain combines TRBV5-1 with TRBJ1-3; 10 bases fit TRBD1. The CDR3 runs 18 residues. Germline CDR1 reads SGHRS; CDR2 reads YFSETQ. The trim removed 4 bases at V and 1 base at J, leaving 11 bases unmatched. CDR3 DNA sequence: TGCGCCAGCAGCGATTTTTACCGACAGGGGGCTTCTGGAAACACCATATATTTT. Its protein is CASSDFYRQGASGNTIYF.

V is TRBV10-1 and J is TRBJ2-5; 9 bases agree with TRBD1. The V gene's germline CDR1 is WNHNN and CDR2 SYGVQD (reference sequence). With 0 bases clipped from V and 3 bases from J, the junction kept 2 bases outside the gene matches. The CDR3 runs to 15 residues. The CDR3 bases are TGCGCCAGCAGTGAGTCCCGGACAGGGGAAGAGACCCAGTACTTC. As protein: CASSESRTGEETQYF.

This clone was picked up a small number of times. The gene calls are TRBV6-6 and TRBJ2-7; a weak D match, TRBD1 (6 bases). Germline-derived CDR1 and CDR2 are MNHNY and SVGAGI (reference sequence). V shed 7 bases and J shed 0 bases, with 10 bases lying between them. The CDR3 contains 13 residues. The DNA of the CDR3 is TGTGCCAGCAACCAGGGGAGCTCCTACGAGCAGTACGTC. The encoded protein is CASNQGSSYEQYV.

CDR3 DNA sequence: TGTGCCAGCAGTTTATCCCGGACAGGGGGTGGCTACACCTTC. It specifies CASSLSRTGGGYTF. The V gene is TRBV27, the J gene TRBJ1-2; 10 nucleotides match TRBD1. Trimming cost V 0 bases and J 7 bases; bases outside gene matches: 2. Germline CDR1 MNHEY, CDR2 SMNVEV (reference sequence). There are 14 residues in the CDR3.

This clone showed up just a few times. The genes are TRBV11-2 and TRBJ1-1, with D uncertain. The CDR3 is 18 amino acids. Germline V CDR1 and CDR2: SGHAT, FQNNGV. V dropped 0 bases and J dropped 1 base, with 18 bases sitting between them. CDR3 in amino acids: CASSLDRGGGATNTEAFF. The CDR3 nucleotides read TGTGCCAGCAGCTTAGATCGGGGAGGTGGTGCGACGAACACTGAAGCTTTCTTT.

The chain uses TRBV4-1 and TRBJ1-1; 8 positions agree with TRBD1. This CDR3 comprises 14 residues. The V and J ends lost 5 bases and 3 bases, in that order; junction bases with no gene match: 5. Germline lookup yields CDR1 MGHRA and CDR2 YSYEKL. CDR3 nucleotides: TGCGCCAGCAGCTTCTACAGGGGGTACACTGAAGCTTTCTTT. Its protein is CASSFYRGYTEAFF.

The V gene is TRBV6-5, the J gene TRBJ2-5; TRBD2 might be the D (6 bases). Germline V CDR1 and CDR2: MNHEY, SVGAGI. The CDR3 is 15 residues long. Trimming took 6 bases from V and 1 from J, leaving 15 bases between them. CDR3 DNA: TGTGCCAGCAGCCGCCCCTGGGGGGTCCAAGAGACCCAGTACTTC. It translates to CASSRPWGVQETQYF.

The chain links TRBV2 to TRBJ2-3, with D unclear. V was pared by 3 bases and J by 2 bases, with 3 bases between. CDR1 and CDR2 from the germline V gene are SNHLY and FYNNEI. The CDR3 is made up of 12 amino acids. CDR3 DNA sequence: TGTGCCAGCAGTGACCTCACAGATACGCAGTATTTT. It specifies CASSDLTDTQYF.

The rearrangement links TRBV27 to TRBJ2-3, with D possibly TRBD2 on 5 matching bases. The CDR3 covers 14 residues. V lost 0 bases to trimming and J lost 2 bases, with 6 bases between them. Germline V gives CDR1 MNHEY, CDR2 SMNVEV (reference sequence). CDR3 nucleotide sequence: TGTGCCAGCAGTTTATCGAGGGTCACAGATACGCAGTATTTT. It encodes CASSLSRVTDTQYF.

The chain recombines TRBV5-1 with TRBJ2-2; 14 bases are a match to TRBD2. CDR1 and CDR2 (germline): SGHRS, YFSETQ. With V trimmed by 3 bases and J by 5 bases, 3 bases remained unmatched. CDR3 length: 16 residues. The CDR3 bases are TGCGCCAGCAGCTGGGGACTAGCGGGGGAGACCGGGGAGCTGTTTTTT. This gives the protein CASSWGLAGETGELFF.

V usage is TRBV10-2 and J usage is TRBJ2-1; 13 nucleotides align to TRBD2. V trimming: 6 bases; J trimming: 8 bases; junction bases outside the gene matches: 7. The CDR3 is made up of 15 amino acids. CDR1 WSHSY and CDR2 SAAADI come from the germline V gene. The CDR3 sequence: CASRLAGGLGDEQFF. CDR3 nucleotides: TGCGCCAGCAGACTAGCGGGGGGGCTGGGGGATGAGCAGTTCTTC.

This chain links TRBV19 with TRBJ2-2, with 8 bases matching TRBD2. From germline, CDR1 is LNHDA and CDR2 SQIVND (reference sequence). V lost 8 bases to trimming and J lost 5 bases; unmatched junction nucleotides: 10. This CDR3 has 15 residues. CDR3 amino acids: CASRLRGGQTGELFF. The CDR3 DNA follows: TGTGCCAGTCGCCTTCGGGGGGGGCAGACCGGGGAGCTGTTTTTT.

The V gene is TRBV6-5, the J gene TRBJ2-5, with D tentatively TRBD1 (6 bases). CDR3 length equals 14 residues. The V and J ends lost 5 bases and 4 bases respectively, with 14 bases between them. Germline V CDR1 and CDR2: MNHEY, SVGAGI. The CDR3 nucleotides are TGTGCCAGCAGTAGATCAGGGGCTCCAGAGACCCAGTACTTC. Protein sequence: CASSRSGAPETQYF.

Here the CDR3 DNA reads TGTGCCAGTACCACAGACAGGGGGAACACCGGGGAGCTGTTTTTT. It encodes CASTTDRGNTGELFF. This sequence joins TRBV19 and TRBJ2-2; 8 bases agree with TRBD1. CDR1 and CDR2 (germline): LNHDA, SQIVND (reference sequence). This CDR3 spans 15 amino acids. The J segment lost 1 base and the V segment lost 7 bases, leaving 5 bases of the junction unmatched.

This chain's CDR3 is CASSLETTTQTQYF. The DNA of the CDR3 is TGTGCCAGCAGCTTAGAAACTACCACCCAGACCCAGTACTTC. The chain employs TRBV11-2 and TRBJ2-5, with D uncertain. The V and J ends lost 0 bases and 6 bases respectively, with 11 bases between them. This CDR3 has 14 residues. Germline loops: CDR1 SGHAT, CDR2 FQNNGV.

The chain carries TRBV29-1 and TRBJ1-1, with D perhaps TRBD1 (6 bases). The germline V gene has CDR1 SQVTM and CDR2 ANQGSEA. The CDR3 runs to 13 residues. Trimming stripped 8 bases from V and 0 bases from J, with 13 bases between. As DNA, the CDR3 is TGCAGCTGTACAGGACAGTTGAACACTGAAGCTTTCTTT. It yields the protein CSCTGQLNTEAFF.

The chain carries TRBV3-1 (or the pseudogene TRBV3-2) and TRBJ2-1; tentatively, D is TRBD2 (6 bases). V lost 3 bases and J lost 8, with 11 bases in between. The CDR3 has 13 amino acids. Per germline, CDR1 LGHDT and CDR2 YNNKEL (reference sequence). CDR3 amino acids: CASSHRGVHEQFF. DNA of the CDR3: TGTGCCAGCAGCCACCGCGGGGTCCATGAGCAGTTCTTC.

This clone was seen only a few times. V and J are TRBV7-9 and TRBJ1-5; TRBD1 aligns across 8 bases. V shed 5 bases, J shed 5 bases, and the junction held 5 bases outside the gene matches. Germline V gives CDR1 SEHNR, CDR2 FQNEAQ (reference sequence). CDR3 size: 14 residues. The CDR3 bases are TGTGCCAGCAGCCTCGGGGGACAGGATCAGCCCCAGCATTTT. It codes for CASSLGGQDQPQHF.

This clone was seen many times. This chain joins TRBV5-1 and TRBJ1-1; weak D call: TRBD1 (6 bases). V was trimmed by 0 bases and J by 4 bases, leaving 10 bases between them. This CDR3 has 14 amino acids. Germline V gene lookup returns CDR1 SGHRS and CDR2 YFSETQ. CDR3 protein: CASSLAAGATEAFF. CDR3 coding DNA: TGCGCCAGCAGCTTGGCCGCAGGGGCCACTGAAGCTTTCTTT. Variable domain in full (rest from reference TRBV5-1 and TRBJ1-1): KAGVTQTPRYLIKTRGQQVTLSCSPISGHRSVSWYQQTPGQGLQFLFEYFSETQRNKGNFPGRFSGRQFSNSRSEMNVSTLELGDSALYLCASSLAAGATEAFFGQGTRLTVV.

This clone was observed a few times. Other DNA sequences in the same sample also yield this CDR3. The chain has TRBV18 and TRBJ2-2; TRBD1 matches at 8 bases. V trimming: 5 bases; J trimming: 0 bases; junction bases outside the gene matches: 5. Germline V CDR1 and CDR2: KGHSH, LQKENI. CDR3 length equals 16 residues. The CDR3 DNA reads as TGTGCCAGCTCAGGACAGGGATCTACGAACACCGGGGAGCTGTTTTTT. Protein sequence: CASSGQGSTNTGELFF. Complete variable domain (other parts from reference TRBV18 and TRBJ2-2): NAGVMQNPRHLVRRRGQEARLRCSPMKGHSHVYWYRQLPEEGLKFMVYLQKENIIDESGMPKERFSAEFPKEGPSILRIQQVVRGDSAAYFCASSGQGSTNTGELFFGEGSRLTVL.